What follows is one T cell receptor (beta chain) and its context. This clone was observed once. The clone's antigen remains unknown. The sample holds no much larger clone one base away, and base qualities are not on file. The Qiagen DNeasy kit was used to extract genomic DNA both from unsorted PBMCs and from the negatively selected CD4+ and CD8+ fractions. TCR beta CDR3 regions were amplified by immunoSEQ multiplex PCR using primers annealing to V and J segments. Amplification bias was minimized using a synthetic immune receptor repertoire, and residual bias was removed computationally after sequencing. On the study's bioinformatics: Custom Python scripts were used to quantify repertoire diversity as the Shannon entropy index. Unsorted, CD4+ and CD8+ repertoires were examined separately, except in combined analyses, for which CD4+ and CD8+ sequences were merged in silico. Clonal expansion was defined as at least a 2-fold frequency increase after treatment relative to C1D1, with a pseudocount of 0.5 for undetected baseline clones. Clones with 0 or 1 copy at C1D1 were classified as singleton clones, and clones with 2 or more copies were classified as non-singleton clones. Clones expanded in unsorted samples were annotated as CD4+, CD8+ or unknown by matching protein sequences in sorted samples from the same patient. Wilcoxon tests on paired samples were used to test diversity changes from C1D1 to C4D1. TCRdb holds this immuneACCESS table with in-frame rearrangements only. Some clones are missing; in checked studies, unresolved V genes explain under half, and the rest has no known cause. V, J and clone size are those of that table, while D and trimming were read from the DNA. Here the sample has about 15,000 clones; 84% occur a single time. Clones ranked in the top ten supply more than 25% of the sample.

The sample is drawn from a study of PD-1 blockade in classical Hodgkin lymphoma (TCRdb year 2020). Looking at the study overall: Nivolumab dosing was 3 mg/kg intravenously every 2 weeks, continuing until either disease progression or unacceptable toxicity. To define a peripheral blood immune signature of response to PD-1 blockade in classical Hodgkin lymphoma, the study combined TCR beta sequencing with CyTOF. Study-level results and caveats: Baseline TCR diversity was reported as lower in newly diagnosed patients than in healthy donors, and lower still in relapsed/refractory patients. Lower diversity was seen in patients whose nivolumab began less than 1 year after ASCT, and these patients were left out of later analyses so that immune reconstitution would not confound the results. Trial patients achieving complete response had baseline diversity similar to newly diagnosed patients, whereas partial responders and progressors had significantly lower diversity. CD4+ but not CD8+ TCR diversity rose significantly by C4D1 (p=0.0027 vs p=0.16), most apparent in complete responders (p=0.02). The study was restricted to a single clinical trial cohort, and the causes of repertoire differences, possibly disease activity or prior therapy, were left undefined.

The time point label corresponds to: cycle 1 day 1 (C1D1), immediately before nivolumab initiation. Relapse after autologous stem cell transplantation had occurred in all trial patients, and cohorts A, B and C were distinguished by prior brentuximab vedotin exposure. A total of roughly 60 patients with relapsed/refractory classical Hodgkin lymphoma made up the trial cohort, and each patient's best overall response was complete response, partial response or progressive disease. In the multi-cohort phase II CheckMate 205 trial, trial patients received single-agent nivolumab. An independent review committee assessed best overall response by applying the 2007 International Working Group response criteria. Trial PBMCs were obtained immediately prior to nivolumab initiation (C1D1) and on therapy at cycle 2 day 1 and cycle 4 day 1. Peripheral blood was collected in 8 mL Vacutainer Cell Preparation Tubes, from which PBMCs were isolated by centrifugation and then cryopreserved.

The sample consisted of peripheral blood mononuclear cells (PBMCs), taken at baseline. The TCR was taken from a human donor with classical Hodgkin lymphoma.

The CDR3 protein is CASSSGQSTSGNTIYF. In nucleotide form, the sequence is TGTGCCAGCAGTTCCGGACAGTCTACCTCTGGAAACACCATATATTTT. Recombination linked TRBV6-5 to TRBJ1-3; the D segment could be TRBD1, given 6 matching bases. V loses 4 bases, J loses 0 bases, and the germline ends lie 13 bases apart. In the germline V gene, CDR1 corresponds to MNHEY and CDR2 to SVGAGI. Measured from the cysteine to the phenylalanine, the CDR3 is 16 residues long. Only the CDR3 DNA is retained, 48 bases long and in frame from the first base.